A single sample gave rise to the 27 T cell receptor beta chains below, sequenced in a study of molecular identifiers for immune sequencing clone quantification (dated by TCRdb to the late 2010s). Receptor libraries were prepared by PCR. The run used a NextSeq 500. TCRdb handled the public reads itself, with Q25 trimming in fastp and clone calling in MiXCR, and kept productive beta chains. Every distinct CDR3 protein forms one entry, paired with its most common genes and DNA. Within this sample are roughly 100,000 distinct CDR3 sequences, with around 30% of them counted one time only. In total, the top ten clones hold roughly 10% of the sample. The sample taken for sequencing was naive CD8+ T cells from blood, with Jurkat cell RNA spiked in. The cell subset or site label for this specimen denotes: FACS-sorted CD8+CD4-CCR7+CD45RA+ naive T cells. The receptors were sampled from a human donor in good health. Some libraries in this study had Jurkat cell RNA spiked in.

This chain uses TRBV28 with TRBJ2-5; 13 positions agree with TRBD2. This CDR3 is 17 amino acids long. V was clipped by 5 bases and J by 5 bases; unmatched bases: 11. From germline, CDR1 is MDHEN and CDR2 SYDVKM. The CDR3 nucleotides are TGTGCCAGCAGTCCCCAAGGACTAGCGGGAGTACAGGAGACCCAGTACTTC. Its protein is CASSPQGLAGVQETQYF.

This clonotype was counted between two and nine times. The chain couples TRBV11-2 to TRBJ2-7; D perhaps matches TRBD2 (6 bases). CDR1 and CDR2 (germline): SGHAT, FQNNGV. V was shortened by 4 bases and J by 2 bases, with 9 bases between the two germline ends. This CDR3 is built from 13 residues. Here the CDR3 reads CASSYSSAYEQYF. In DNA, the CDR3 is TGTGCCAGCAGCTATTCTAGCGCCTACGAGCAGTACTTC. The whole variable domain, remainder taken from reference TRBV11-2 and TRBJ2-7, is EAGVAQSPRYKIIEKRQSVAFWCNPISGHATLYWYQQILGQGPKLLIQFQNNGVVDDSQLPKDRFSAERLKGVDSTLKIQPAKLEDSAVYLCASSYSSAYEQYFGPGTRLTVT.

This clonotype appeared a few times. Because it lacks the conserved phenylalanine or tryptophan at the end, this CDR3 is likely a read error. The CDR3 bases are TGTGCCAGCAGCCCCGGACAAAGTAATTCACCCCTCCACTAT. Translation gives CASSPGQSNSPLHY. V gene TRBV7-9 combines with J gene TRBJ1-6; D might be TRBD1 (5 bases). Per the germline V gene, CDR1 is SEHNR and CDR2 is FQNEAQ (reference sequence). Trimming left V 5 bases short and J 6 bases short, with 11 bases between. The CDR3 covers 14 residues.

About this clonotype itself: This may come from a read error, since a much larger clone is one base off. The chain carries TRBV7-2 and TRBJ2-7, with D tentatively TRBD1 (6 bases). Between the trimmed V and J ends, which lost 3 bases and 2 bases, there was a span of 14 bases. Germline V CDR1 and CDR2: SGHTA, FQGNSA. This CDR3 is built from 15 residues. This CDR3 is CASSFQKGEPYEQYF. As DNA, the CDR3 is TGTGCCAGCAGCTTTCAAAAGGGGGAACCCTACGAGCAGTACTTC.

This clonotype was recorded a few times. CDR3 amino acids: CASSALGGGYEQYF. CDR3 nucleotides: TGTGCCAGCAGTGCGCTCGGGGGGGGGTACGAGCAGTACTTC. The chain is built from TRBV25-1 and TRBJ2-7, with 8 positions matching TRBD2. Per the germline V gene, CDR1 is MGHDK and CDR2 is SYGVNS. The V and J ends lost 4 bases and 4 bases, in that order; junction bases with no gene match: 6. The CDR3 is 14 residues long.

With respect to this clonotype: A clone one base away is much larger, so this may be a read error. The missing conserved phenylalanine or tryptophan at the end of this CDR3 makes a read error likely. The chain employs TRBV7-3 and TRBJ2-7; perhaps TRBD1 as D (6 bases). Trimming stripped 5 bases from V and 0 bases from J, with 11 bases between. Per germline, CDR1 SGHTA and CDR2 FQGTGA. This CDR3 spans 14 amino acids. This CDR3 reads CASSPRGSSYEQYL. The CDR3 DNA reads TGTGCCAGCAGCCCCAGGGGTTCCTCCTACGAGCAGTACCTC.

Worth noting for this clonotype: A read error is possible here, since a much larger clone lies one base away. The chain has TRBV7-9 and TRBJ2-3; 7 bases are a match to TRBD2. The CDR3 length is 15 residues. Unmatched junction bases numbered 8, after V lost 4 bases and J lost 4 bases. Germline CDR1 SEHNR, CDR2 FQNEAQ (reference sequence). This chain's CDR3 is CASSSLAGLADTQYF. The CDR3 DNA reads as TGTGCCAGCAGCTCTTTAGCGGGTCTCGCAGATACGCAGTATTTT.

This clonotype has only a few counts. The V and J genes are TRBV21-1 and TRBJ1-6. TRBV21-1 is flagged as a pseudogene. The CDR3 has 18 amino acids. CDR3 DNA sequence: TGTGCCAGCAGAGAAAATCCATCACAGAGCTCCTATAATTCACCCCTCCACTTT. It specifies CASRENPSQSSYNSPLHF.

The chain links TRBV6-2 or TRBV6-3 to TRBJ1-5; the match to TRBD1 covers 9 bases. The germline V gene has CDR1 MNHEY and CDR2 SVGEGT. The CDR3 spans 15 residues. With V trimmed by 0 bases and J by 6 bases, 3 bases remained unmatched. CDR3 residues: CASSYSGTGSQPQHF. The CDR3 nucleotides are TGTGCCAGCAGTTACTCGGGGACAGGGAGTCAGCCCCAGCATTTT.

This clonotype was counted a few times. This sequence joins TRBV3-1 and TRBJ2-4; possible D gene TRBD1, 5 bases. From germline, CDR1 is LGHDT and CDR2 YNNKEL (reference sequence). CDR3 size: 18 residues. The V and J ends lost 0 bases and 0 bases respectively, with 15 bases between them. The CDR3: CASSQDADRPIAKNIQYF. The CDR3 coding sequence is TGTGCCAGCAGCCAAGACGCCGACAGACCAATAGCCAAAAACATTCAGTACTTC.

This clonotype showed up just a few times. A clone one base away is much larger, so this may be a read error. The CDR3 does not end in the conserved phenylalanine or tryptophan, so this is likely a read error. J is TRBJ2-7 and V is TRBV7-2; tentative D call: TRBD1 (7 bases). Germline V gene lookup returns CDR1 SGHTA and CDR2 FQGNSA. The ends were cut back, 4 bases at V and 5 bases at J, with 18 bases in the middle. The length of the CDR3 is 15 residues. For the CDR3, the DNA is TGTGCCAGCAGCTCGCGGGACAGCTACCCCCACGAGCAGTACCTC. This translates into CASSSRDSYPHEQYL.

Worth noting for this clonotype: A much larger clone sits a single nucleotide away, making a read error possible. This chain joins TRBV4-2 and TRBJ1-1; D call uncertain. V was clipped by 2 bases and J by 10 bases, with 14 bases between them. Germline values: CDR1 LGHNA, CDR2 YNFKEQ. This CDR3 spans 13 amino acids. This chain's CDR3 is CASSQQRNQAAFF. The CDR3 region has the DNA TGTGCCAGCAGCCAACAGAGGAATCAAGCAGCTTTCTTT.

This clonotype was found many times. This sequence joins TRBV10-3 and TRBJ1-5; 9 bases agree with TRBD1. This CDR3 has 14 residues. The V segment lost 6 bases and the J segment 5 bases; nucleotides outside the gene matches: 5. Germline-derived CDR1 and CDR2 are ENHRY and SYGVKD. Here the CDR3 DNA reads TGTGCCATCAGGGGACAGGGAGGGGATCAGCCCCAGCATTTT. Translated, it gives CAIRGQGGDQPQHF.

To note about this clonotype: This clone may be a read error of a much larger clone one base away. In nucleotides, the CDR3 is TGCGCCAGCAGCTTGCAGGGCCGTTCCTCCGGGGAGCTGGTTTTT. This codes for CASSLQGRSSGELVF. The rearrangement uses TRBV5-1 and TRBJ2-2; perhaps D is TRBD1 or TRBD2 (5 bases each). Per germline, CDR1 SGHRS and CDR2 YFSETQ. The CDR3 spans 15 residues.

This chain links TRBV28 with TRBJ1-2; the match to TRBD1 covers 9 bases. The V segment lost 6 bases and the J segment 4 bases; nucleotides outside the gene matches: 9. The length of the CDR3 is 15 residues. Germline V CDR1 and CDR2: MDHEN, SYDVKM. CDR3 nucleotide sequence: TGTGCCAGCAGACCCTGGACAGGGGCGAGCTATGGCTACACCTTC. Translating gives CASRPWTGASYGYTF.

The J gene is TRBJ2-1, the V gene TRBV6-5, with D tentatively TRBD2 (7 bases). The CDR3 is 16 residues long. Per the germline V gene, CDR1 is MNHEY and CDR2 is SVGAGI. V lost 10 bases to trimming and J lost 4 bases, with 23 bases between them. CDR3 region: CATTGSGGRAYNEQFF. The CDR3 DNA sequence: TGTGCCACCACAGGGTCTGGCGGGAGAGCTTACAATGAGCAGTTCTTC.

This sequence joins TRBV2 and TRBJ2-3; 7 bases are a match to TRBD2. Germline V gives CDR1 SNHLY, CDR2 FYNNEI. J was trimmed by 4 bases and V by 1 base; bases with no gene match: 5. There are 15 residues in the CDR3. CDR3: CASSEDGGRPDTQYF. CDR3 DNA sequence: TGTGCCAGCAGTGAAGACGGCGGGAGACCAGATACGCAGTATTTT.

The table lists this clonotype with a count of one. A read error may produce the germline difference seen at one junction end. V is TRBV7-6 and J is TRBJ2-3, with 7 bases fitting TRBD1. The length of the CDR3 is 18 residues. Per the germline V gene, CDR1 is SGHVS and CDR2 is FNYEAQ. Here the CDR3 reads CAGSARERTGGPSDTQYF. The CDR3 DNA follows: TGTGCCGGCAGCGCCCGAGAGAGGACAGGCGGACCCTCAGATACGCAGTATTTT.

This clonotype has a handful of counts. This chain links TRBV24-1 with TRBJ2-3; a possible D gene is TRBD2 (7 bases). This CDR3 comprises 14 residues. V lost 9 bases and J 0 bases, leaving 12 bases between the germline ends. Germline V CDR1 and CDR2: KGHDR, SFDVKD. In DNA, the CDR3 is TGTGCCACCGGGGGGGCCCCTAGCACAGATACGCAGTATTTT. This encodes CATGGAPSTDTQYF.

V gene TRBV11-2 combines with J gene TRBJ2-4, with TRBD1 as a possible D gene (8 bases). In germline, CDR1 is SGHAT, CDR2 FQNNGV. The length of the CDR3 is 16 residues. V lost 4 bases and J lost 7, with 20 bases in between. The CDR3 DNA sequence: TGTGCCAGCAGCTCACTGACAGGGGAGGGTTATAACATTCAGTACTTC. Its translation: CASSSLTGEGYNIQYF.

In this sample, this clonotype turned up many times. This sequence joins TRBV6-1 and TRBJ2-3, with 10 bases aligning to TRBD1. Germline CDR1 and CDR2: MNHNS and SASEGT. This CDR3 is 16 amino acids long. V trimming: 3 bases; J trimming: 5 bases; junction bases outside the gene matches: 8. The CDR3 DNA follows: TGTGCCAGCAGTGACCGTCTGACAGGGGGCTTAGATACGCAGTATTTT. Translation gives CASSDRLTGGLDTQYF.

The genes are TRBV6-5 and TRBJ2-7, with D uncertain. The CDR3 length is 17 residues. Trimming cost V 0 bases and J 4 bases, with 19 bases left between them. Germline loops: CDR1 MNHEY, CDR2 SVGAGI. The CDR3 DNA is TGTGCCAGCAGTTACTCGTCGGACGCGCGACCTCCGTACGAGCAGTACTTC. This translates into CASSYSSDARPPYEQYF.

The V call is TRBV12-3 or TRBV12-4, the J call TRBJ1-2; the D is unclear. V lost 5 bases to trimming and J lost 3 bases, with 25 bases between them. The CDR3 length is 18 residues. CDR3 nucleotide sequence: TGTGCCAGCAGTCAAAGTCTAGCAATGGACGGCGAAGACTATGGCTACACCTTC. This encodes CASSQSLAMDGEDYGYTF.

This clonotype was counted a few times. The rearrangement uses TRBV7-2 and TRBJ2-1; 10 nucleotides agree with TRBD2. The CDR3 has 15 amino acids. Germline CDR1 reads SGHTA; CDR2 reads FQGNSA. The V segment lost 1 base and the J segment 5 bases; nucleotides outside the gene matches: 2. CDR3 region: CASSLGTSGHNEQFF. The CDR3 bases are TGTGCCAGCAGCTTAGGGACTAGCGGCCACAATGAGCAGTTCTTC.

This chain links TRBV30 with TRBJ2-3; D gene unclear. The ends were cut back, 0 bases at V and 4 bases at J, with 11 bases in the middle. CDR3 length equals 14 residues. The V gene's germline CDR1 is GTSNPN and CDR2 SVGIG (reference sequence). CDR3 residues: CAWSVSWDADTQYF. CDR3 DNA sequence: TGTGCCTGGAGTGTATCGTGGGATGCAGATACGCAGTATTTT.

Concerning this clonotype itself: This may be a read error: a much more frequent sequence differs by one nucleotide. The conserved final phenylalanine or tryptophan is absent from the CDR3, which likely points to a read error. V is TRBV7-9 and J is TRBJ1-1; D not resolved. This CDR3 is 14 amino acids long. The V end was cut by 0 bases, the J end by 5 bases, with 10 bases between. Germline CDR1 SEHNR, CDR2 FQNEAQ (reference sequence). The DNA for the CDR3 is TGTGCCAGCAGCTTAGCCCAAGGACGAACTGAAGCTTTCTCT. Translating it yields CASSLAQGRTEAFS.

The chain joins TRBV9 to TRBJ1-4; 12 nucleotides match TRBD1. Germline V gene lookup returns CDR1 SGDLS and CDR2 YYNGEE. The CDR3 is 14 residues long. J gave up 8 bases and V 3 bases, and 2 bases lay outside the gene matches. The CDR3 DNA follows: TGTGCCAGCAGCGCGGGACAGGGGGCGGAAAAACTGTTTTTT. Its protein product is CASSAGQGAEKLFF.